This entry lists 30 T cell receptor beta chains sequenced from one sample in a study of beta chain features in type 1 diabetes. No antigen is known for these receptors. Broader study findings: Moderate yet significant TCRB CDR3 shortening was seen in Type 1 diabetes patients in all four CD4+ subsets.

cDNA synthesis used the whole RNA isolate, giving expressed TCRB sequences. Measured with immunoSEQ multiplex PCR; TCRdb has only the in-frame clones, and not every one. The sample holds about 270,000 clones; 14% are singletons and the top ten take 0.015% to 0.02%. The sequenced sample was naive CD4+ T cells from blood. The receptors were sampled from a man under 40 with type 1 diabetes.

The chain links TRBV7-3 to TRBJ2-7, with D maybe TRBD1 (6 bases). The V gene lost 2 bases and the J gene lost 3 bases, with 11 bases spanning the gap. This CDR3 spans 14 amino acids. Germline V lookup: CDR1 SGHTA, CDR2 FQGTGA. CDR3 nucleotides: TGTGCCAGCAGCTTAGAGGCAGGGGACTACGAGCAGTACTTC. This gives the protein CASSLEAGDYEQYF.

This clone turned up a few times. V gene TRBV21-1 combines with J gene TRBJ2-7; the table's D call, TRBD1, was not checked against the DNA. TRBV21-1 is termed a pseudogene. This CDR3 has 14 amino acids. The CDR3 nucleotides are TGTGCCAGCAGCAGCCAGGACAGATACTACGAGCAGTACTTC. It specifies CASSSQDRYYEQYF.

This clone has just a few counts. The V and J genes are TRBV15 and TRBJ2-3; a possible D gene is TRBD1 (5 bases). The germline V gene has CDR1 LNHNV and CDR2 YYDKDF (reference sequence). The CDR3 totals 11 residues. The V end lost 4 bases, the J end lost 6 bases, and 5 bases lay between the germline ends. DNA for the CDR3: TGTGCCACCAGCAACAGGGATACGCAGTATTTT. This gives the protein CATSNRDTQYF.

The chain carries TRBV29-1 and TRBJ1-1; D is perhaps TRBD1 (6 bases). There are 14 residues in the CDR3. Trimming shortened V by 2 bases and J by 5 bases, and 15 bases separated the two germline ends. Germline-derived CDR1 and CDR2 are SQVTM and ANQGSEA. This CDR3 is CSVERGTGHTEAFF. CDR3 DNA: TGCAGCGTTGAAAGGGGTACAGGGCATACTGAAGCTTTCTTT. The entire variable domain, with the rest obtained from reference TRBV29-1 and TRBJ1-1, is as follows: SAVISQKPSRDICQRGTSLTIQCQVDSQVTMMFWYRQQPGQSLTLIATANQGSEATYESGFVIDKFPISRPNLTFSTLTVSNMSPEDSSIYLCSVERGTGHTEAFFGQGTRLTVV.

This clone was seen more than once but under ten times. The chain has TRBV7-3 and TRBJ2-1; D perhaps matches TRBD2 (5 bases). The CDR3 sequence is 14 residues long. Germline CDR1 reads SGHTA; CDR2 reads FQGTGA. The V and J ends lost 4 bases and 7 bases respectively, with 14 bases between them. CDR3 residues: CASSSGLPQNEQFF. The CDR3 DNA follows: TGTGCCAGCAGCTCCGGACTGCCGCAAAATGAGCAGTTCTTC.

The chain is built from TRBV19 and TRBJ2-4; 11 bases map to TRBD1. With 5 bases clipped from V and 5 bases from J, the junction kept 5 bases outside the gene matches. The CDR3 is 15 residues long. Germline V gene lookup returns CDR1 LNHDA and CDR2 SQIVND (reference sequence). The DNA for the CDR3 is TGTGCCAGTAGTTCGGACAGGGGGCCTGAAAACATTCAGTACTTC. Translated, it gives CASSSDRGPENIQYF.

The CDR3 region is CASSVARTGGNTIYF. CDR3 nucleotides: TGTGCCAGCAGCGTAGCACGGACAGGGGGAAACACCATATATTTT. The J gene is TRBJ1-3, the V gene TRBV9; 8 bases map to TRBD1. Germline CDR1 is SGDLS and CDR2 is YYNGEE. J was trimmed by 4 bases and V by 0 bases; bases with no gene match: 3. The CDR3 runs 15 residues.

This clone was picked up a small number of times. The rearrangement links TRBV5-1 to TRBJ1-5; D gene uncertain. The CDR3 sequence is 15 residues long. The V gene's germline CDR1 is SGHRS and CDR2 YFSETQ. V lost 1 base and J 1 base, leaving 9 bases between the germline ends. DNA for the CDR3: TGCGCCAGCAGCTTGCTCGGGTTAAGCAATCAGCCCCAGCATTTT. Translated: CASSLLGLSNQPQHF.

The rearrangement joins TRBV27 to TRBJ2-7; 11 nucleotides match TRBD1. Germline lookup yields CDR1 MNHEY and CDR2 SMNVEV (reference sequence). Germline trimming cut 5 bases from V and 8 bases from J; bases unmatched to any gene: 11. This CDR3 is 15 amino acids long. The CDR3 loop reads CASSPPGTGGSKQYF. CDR3 nucleotide sequence: TGTGCCAGCAGTCCGCCCGGGACAGGGGGTTCTAAGCAGTACTTC.

This clone was observed a few times. The chain uses TRBV29-1 and TRBJ1-4; 7 positions match TRBD1. V gave up 6 bases and J gave up 1 base; unmatched junction bases: 14. Germline assignment: CDR1 SQVTM and CDR2 ANQGSEA. The CDR3 sequence is 17 residues long. In DNA form, the CDR3 reads TGCAGCGTAGGCTACCGACAGGGTGTGGGAACTAATGAAAAACTGTTTTTT. It specifies CSVGYRQGVGTNEKLFF.

The chain couples TRBV7-8 to TRBJ2-1, with D maybe TRBD2 (5 bases). In germline, CDR1 is SGHVS, CDR2 FQNEAQ. V lost 2 bases and J 0 bases, leaving 8 bases between the germline ends. The CDR3 extends over 15 amino acids. CDR3 bases: TGTGCCAGCAGCTTAACGGGAATCTCCTACAATGAGCAGTTCTTC. Amino acid sequence: CASSLTGISYNEQFF.

This chain joins TRBV5-1 and TRBJ2-7; D might be TRBD2 (6 bases). V gave up 0 bases and J gave up 0 bases, with 10 bases separating them. CDR1 and CDR2 (germline): SGHRS, YFSETQ. CDR3 length equals 15 residues. CDR3 coding DNA: TGCGCCAGCAGCTTGGAGGCGGGACCCTCCTACGAGCAGTACTTC. As protein: CASSLEAGPSYEQYF.

V gene TRBV18 combines with J gene TRBJ2-1, with TRBD2 matching over 12 bases. Germline loops: CDR1 KGHSH, CDR2 LQKENI. Trimming took 6 bases from V and 8 from J; bases not matched to a gene: 8. CDR3 length: 15 amino acids. Here the CDR3 reads CASSLSSGRDHEQFF. The DNA for the CDR3 is TGTGCCAGCTCCCTGTCTAGCGGGAGGGACCATGAGCAGTTCTTC.

This clone has a handful of counts. The gene calls are TRBV5-1 and TRBJ1-1; 8 bases fit TRBD1. The CDR3 is 13 amino acids. Trimming removed 4 bases from V and 6 bases from J; junction bases left unmatched: 5. Germline V gene lookup returns CDR1 SGHRS and CDR2 YFSETQ. The CDR3 sequence: CASSLTGESEAFF. CDR3 coding DNA: TGCGCCAGCAGCCTGACAGGGGAATCTGAAGCTTTCTTT.

This clone was seen a handful of times. The rearrangement links TRBV5-1 to TRBJ2-7; 13 bases match TRBD2. Germline V gives CDR1 SGHRS, CDR2 YFSETQ. The CDR3 has 15 amino acids. The J segment lost 2 bases and the V segment lost 4 bases, leaving 3 bases of the junction unmatched. DNA of the CDR3: TGCGCCAGCAGCCCGGGACTAGCGGGACCCTACGAGCAGTACTTC. Translation gives CASSPGLAGPYEQYF.

The chain has TRBV20-1 and TRBJ2-1; D is unclear. The germline V gene has CDR1 DFQATT and CDR2 SNEGSKA (reference sequence). Trimming stripped 5 bases from V and 8 bases from J, with 4 bases between. The CDR3 has 9 amino acids. The CDR3 is CSAADEQFF. DNA for the CDR3: TGCAGTGCTGCAGATGAGCAGTTCTTC.

This clone has only a few counts. The chain carries TRBV14 and TRBJ2-1; TRBD2 agrees at 7 bases. Looked up from germline, CDR1 is SGHDN and CDR2 is FVKESK. The V and J ends lost 4 bases and 0 bases, in that order; junction bases with no gene match: 9. The CDR3 has 17 residues. CDR3 nucleotides: TGTGCCAGCAGCCCTTCAGGGAGGGTCGGCTCCTACAATGAGCAGTTCTTC. Translated: CASSPSGRVGSYNEQFF.

The chain links TRBV7-9 to TRBJ2-1; 10 bases map to TRBD2. Germline loops: CDR1 SEHNR, CDR2 FQNEAQ (reference sequence). The CDR3 is made up of 15 amino acids. With 6 bases clipped from V and 1 base from J, the junction kept 3 bases outside the gene matches. DNA for the CDR3: TGTGCCAGCAGGGTAGCGGGAGGATCCTACAATGAGCAGTTCTTC. Residues: CASRVAGGSYNEQFF. Based on the CDR3 plus reference TRBV7-9 and TRBJ2-1, the full variable domain is DTGVSQNPRHKITKRGQNVTFRCDPISEHNRLYWYRQTLGQGPEFLTYFQNEAQLEKSRLLSDRFSAERPKGSFSTLEIQRTEQGDSAMYLCASRVAGGSYNEQFFGPGTRLTVL.

This clone was observed a handful of times. As DNA, the CDR3 is TGTGCCAGCAGCCCGGTTGGGGGCGATGGCTATGGCTACACCTTC. This encodes CASSPVGGDGYGYTF. This chain uses TRBV9 with TRBJ1-2, with D possibly being TRBD1 (6 bases). Germline V gives CDR1 SGDLS, CDR2 YYNGEE. V dropped 4 bases and J dropped 4 bases, with 17 bases sitting between them. The CDR3 is made up of 15 amino acids.

This clone was observed a few times. The CDR3 DNA reads TGCGCCAGCAGCTTGGGTGTAGCGGGAGCCTACAATGAGCAGTTCTTC. Translating it yields CASSLGVAGAYNEQFF. The chain is built from TRBV5-1 and TRBJ2-1, with 9 bases matching TRBD2. Germline assignment: CDR1 SGHRS and CDR2 YFSETQ. This CDR3 has 16 residues. The J segment lost 2 bases and the V segment lost 0 bases, leaving 3 bases of the junction unmatched.

The chain uses TRBV28 and TRBJ1-2; D is possibly TRBD1 (6 bases). The V gene's germline CDR1 is MDHEN and CDR2 SYDVKM. The CDR3 has 13 residues. Trimming removed 1 base at V and 7 bases at J, with 10 bases between. The CDR3 sequence: CASSLLSGVGYTF. The CDR3 DNA is TGTGCCAGCAGTTTATTGTCAGGGGTTGGCTACACCTTC.

This clone was counted only a few times. This chain uses TRBV23-1 with TRBJ1-2; D unclear. TRBV23-1 counts as an open reading frame of uncertain function. The V gene lost 2 bases and the J gene lost 3 bases, with 7 bases spanning the gap. CDR3 length: 13 residues. In nucleotides, the CDR3 is TGCGCCAGCAGTCAAGGCGGGGACTATGGCTACACCTTC. Translated: CASSQGGDYGYTF.

This clone was found a few times. This rearrangement joins TRBV14 to TRBJ2-7; TRBD1 agrees at 9 bases. CDR1 is SGHDN, CDR2 FVKESK, per germline. Trimming removed 4 bases from V and 2 bases from J; junction bases left unmatched: 12. This CDR3 is built from 17 residues. In DNA form, the CDR3 reads TGTGCCAGCAGCCGATTGACCGGGACAGGGAATGCCTACGAGCAGTACTTC. Translating gives CASSRLTGTGNAYEQYF.

V is TRBV4-1 and J is TRBJ2-7; weak D call: TRBD1 (6 bases). The CDR3 sequence is 15 residues long. Germline CDR1 reads MGHRA; CDR2 reads YSYEKL. Trimming left V 2 bases short and J 2 bases short, with 13 bases between. CDR3: CASSQPGTLTYEQYF. In nucleotides, the CDR3 is TGCGCCAGCAGCCAACCCGGGACACTGACCTACGAGCAGTACTTC.

This clone has more than one count but fewer than ten. The rearrangement links TRBV2 to TRBJ2-1, with TRBD1 identical over 9 bases. With V trimmed by 9 bases and J by 1 base, 4 bases remained unmatched. The length of the CDR3 is 14 residues. Germline V gives CDR1 SNHLY, CDR2 FYNNEI. The DNA for the CDR3 is TGTGCCAGGGAGACAGGGGGATCCTACAATGAGCAGTTCTTC. The encoded protein is CARETGGSYNEQFF.

This clone has only a few counts. The chain carries TRBV5-1 and TRBJ2-7, with D possibly being TRBD2 (6 bases). Trimming removed 2 bases from V and 0 bases from J, with 12 bases in between. CDR1 and CDR2 from the germline V gene are SGHRS and YFSETQ. The CDR3 loop spans 15 amino acids. The CDR3 loop reads CASSFGGDDSYEQYF. Here the CDR3 DNA reads TGCGCCAGCAGCTTTGGCGGGGACGACTCCTACGAGCAGTACTTC.

This chain links TRBV30 with TRBJ2-5, with a weak D call TRBD1 (5 bases). With the DNA end fitting TRBJ2-7 better, the J assignment may be wrong. This CDR3 spans 13 amino acids. Germline V CDR1 and CDR2: GTSNPN, SVGIG (reference sequence). The CDR3 protein is CAWSKGSGYEQYF. CDR3 coding DNA: TGTGCCTGGAGTAAGGGGTCTGGATACGAGCAGTACTTC.

This clone was counted ten times or more. This sequence joins TRBV29-1 and TRBJ2-6; D is unclear. Trimming removed 4 bases at V and 3 bases at J, with 4 bases between. The germline V gene encodes CDR1 SQVTM and CDR2 ANQGSEA. This CDR3 spans 12 amino acids. The CDR3 DNA reads TGCAGCGTTGTAGTTGGGGCCAACGTCCTGACTTTC. Protein product: CSVVVGANVLTF.

The J gene is TRBJ1-2, the V gene TRBV15; D uncertain. CDR3 length: 14 residues. The germline V gene has CDR1 LNHNV and CDR2 YYDKDF (reference sequence). The germline V and J ends were trimmed by 0 bases and 3 bases, with 8 bases remaining between them. Written as DNA, the CDR3 is TGTGCCACCAGCAGAGATCTAGCAGACTATGGCTACACCTTC. As protein: CATSRDLADYGYTF.

This clone was seen only a few times. The CDR3 sequence: CASRDSSYTDTQYF. CDR3 bases: TGCGCCAGCCGGGACTCTTCGTACACAGATACGCAGTATTTT. The chain links TRBV5-1 to TRBJ2-3; maybe TRBD2 (6 bases). The germline V gene has CDR1 SGHRS and CDR2 YFSETQ. V was trimmed by 7 bases and J by 2 bases, leaving 14 bases between them. There are 14 residues in the CDR3. The entire variable domain, with the rest obtained from reference TRBV5-1 and TRBJ2-3, is as follows: KAGVTQTPRYLIKTRGQQVTLSCSPISGHRSVSWYQQTPGQGLQFLFEYFSETQRNKGNFPGRFSGRQFSNSRSEMNVSTLELGDSALYLCASRDSSYTDTQYFGPGTRLTVL.